A single sample is the source of the 32 T cell receptor beta chains below, sequenced in a study of T cell responses to AZD1222 COVID-19 vaccine. Only in-frame clones appear in the TCRdb table, and some are missing; sequencing was by immunoSEQ multiplex PCR. This sample carries over 120,000 clones, 92% of them seen once, and the ten largest clones take more than 4.5%. The sample was peripheral blood, taken on day 0 of AZD1222 vaccination. These receptors came from an adult in good health.

The chain is built from TRBV5-1 and TRBJ2-1; 7 nucleotides align to TRBD1. Germline V gene lookup returns CDR1 SGHRS and CDR2 YFSETQ. There are 16 residues in the CDR3. V lost 0 bases to trimming and J lost 1 base; unmatched junction nucleotides: 4. CDR3 bases: TGCGCCAGCAGCTTGGCGAGGACAGGATCCTACAATGAGCAGTTCTTC. This codes for CASSLARTGSYNEQFF. The full variable domain, completed using reference TRBV5-1 and TRBJ2-1, is KAGVTQTPRYLIKTRGQQVTLSCSPISGHRSVSWYQQTPGQGLQFLFEYFSETQRNKGNFPGRFSGRQFSNSRSEMNVSTLELGDSALYLCASSLARTGSYNEQFFGPGTRLTVL.

V gene TRBV7-9 combines with J gene TRBJ1-3; D is unclear. The V end was cut by 5 bases, the J end by 0 bases, with 11 bases between. Germline-derived CDR1 and CDR2 are SEHNR and FQNEAQ (reference sequence). The CDR3 has 15 amino acids. The CDR3 sequence is CASSQWSNSGNTIYF. The DNA of the CDR3 is TGTGCCAGCAGCCAGTGGTCAAACTCTGGAAACACCATATATTTT.

The chain has TRBV5-1 and TRBJ1-6, with D unclear. Germline V gene sequence: CDR1 SGHRS, CDR2 YFSETQ. CDR3 length equals 15 residues. V lost 0 bases and J 5 bases, leaving 9 bases between the germline ends. The CDR3 bases are TGCGCCAGCAGCTTGGCTGGGGTAAATAATTCACCCCTCCACTTT. Protein product: CASSLAGVNNSPLHF.

The chain couples TRBV11-2 to TRBJ2-7; 10 bases line up with TRBD1. Germline CDR1 and CDR2: SGHAT and FQNNGV. V lost 6 bases, J lost 4 bases, and 3 bases stayed unmatched. The CDR3 has 13 residues. CDR3 sequence reads: CASSWDRGYEQYF. CDR3 bases: TGTGCCAGCAGTTGGGACAGGGGTTACGAGCAGTACTTC.

The V call is TRBV7-9, the J call TRBJ2-3; the match to TRBD1 covers 12 bases. The length of the CDR3 is 18 residues. Germline-derived CDR1 and CDR2 are SEHNR and FQNEAQ (reference sequence). V lost 1 base and J lost 2; bases outside the gene matches: 7. The CDR3: CASSLGKGTGGLTDTQYF. CDR3 DNA sequence: TGTGCCAGCAGCTTAGGTAAAGGGACAGGGGGCCTCACAGATACGCAGTATTTT.

The chain has TRBV24-1 and TRBJ2-2; no reliable D call. Germline CDR1 reads KGHDR; CDR2 reads SFDVKD. This CDR3 has 17 amino acids. Trimming took off 0 bases at V and 3 bases at J, with 13 bases between the two ends. CDR3 in DNA: TGTGCCACCAGTGATTTGCCCGGCACTACCTACACCGGGGAGCTGTTTTTT. Its translation is CATSDLPGTTYTGELFF.

The V call is TRBV7-2, the J call TRBJ2-7; TRBD1 aligns across 7 bases. The germline gives CDR1 SGHTA, CDR2 FQGNSA. CDR3 length: 15 residues. With 5 bases clipped from V and 2 bases from J, the junction kept 9 bases outside the gene matches. Written as DNA, the CDR3 is TGTGCCAGCAGCATAACCAGGACAGGCGCCTACGAGCAGTACTTC. Protein sequence: CASSITRTGAYEQYF.

The rearrangement joins TRBV9 to TRBJ1-1, with a weak D call TRBD1 (6 bases). The V end lost 3 bases, the J end lost 0 bases, and 18 bases lay between the germline ends. This CDR3 is built from 17 residues. The V gene's germline CDR1 is SGDLS and CDR2 YYNGEE. As DNA, the CDR3 is TGTGCCAGCAGCGCACCGAAGGGGGGGTCCATGAACACTGAAGCTTTCTTT. Amino acids: CASSAPKGGSMNTEAFF.

This rearrangement joins TRBV5-1 to TRBJ2-1; 8 nucleotides line up with TRBD2. The CDR3 is made up of 17 amino acids. J lost 0 bases, V lost 0 bases, and 5 bases had no gene match. Germline CDR1 and CDR2: SGHRS and YFSETQ. For the CDR3, the DNA is TGCGCCAGCAGCTTGGGTAGTGGGACTAGCTCCTACAATGAGCAGTTCTTC. It specifies CASSLGSGTSSYNEQFF.

The chain couples TRBV7-6 to TRBJ2-7, with TRBD1 matching 10 bases. Germline CDR1 SGHVS, CDR2 FNYEAQ. The CDR3 has 16 residues. V shed 2 bases, J shed 3 bases, and the junction held 7 bases outside the gene matches. CDR3 in DNA: TGTGCCAGCAGCTTATTTGGGGGGGACAGGGGCTACGAGCAGTACTTC. Its translation is CASSLFGGDRGYEQYF.

The CDR3, as DNA: TGCGCCAGCAGCCAAGAGCCCGGACACTACAATGAGCAGTTCTTC. This codes for CASSQEPGHYNEQFF. J is TRBJ2-1 and V is TRBV4-1; TRBD1 might be the D (5 bases). V was clipped by 0 bases and J by 3 bases, with 9 bases between them. Germline V gene sequence: CDR1 MGHRA, CDR2 YSYEKL. CDR3 length equals 15 residues.

The sample holds one count of this clone. The chain uses TRBV25-1 and TRBJ1-6; D gene ambiguous. CDR3 length: 15 residues. The V gene lost 3 bases and the J gene lost 4 bases, with 10 bases spanning the gap. Per the germline V gene, CDR1 is MGHDK and CDR2 is SYGVNS. Here the CDR3 reads CASSDEHLYNSPLHF. The CDR3 DNA is TGTGCCAGCAGTGATGAGCATCTATATAATTCACCCCTCCACTTT.

The CDR3 DNA follows: TGCAGCGCCGTTGGGGGCTCTGGAAACACCATATATTTT. The encoded protein is CSAVGGSGNTIYF. The rearrangement uses TRBV29-1 and TRBJ1-3; D possibly corresponds to TRBD1 (5 bases). The germline CDR1 and CDR2 sequences are SQVTM and ANQGSEA. This CDR3 is 13 amino acids long. Between the trimmed V and J ends, which lost 7 bases and 0 bases, there was a span of 10 bases.

J is TRBJ1-1 and V is TRBV18; 8 bases line up with TRBD1. Germline CDR1 is KGHSH and CDR2 is LQKENI. With V trimmed by 1 base and J by 4 bases, 5 bases remained unmatched. CDR3 size: 15 residues. The CDR3 bases are TGTGCCAGCTCACCACGACAGGGGTTGGGCACTGAAGCTTTCTTT. Translated: CASSPRQGLGTEAFF.

This chain uses TRBV5-5 with TRBJ1-3; maybe TRBD1 (5 bases). V gave up 4 bases and J gave up 2 bases, with 10 bases separating them. This CDR3 has 14 amino acids. Germline V CDR1 and CDR2: SGHKS, YYEKEE (reference sequence). Here the CDR3 reads CASSPDSTGNTIYF. In DNA form, the CDR3 reads TGTGCCAGCAGCCCAGACAGTACTGGAAACACCATATATTTT.

The rearrangement joins TRBV28 to TRBJ2-5, with TRBD1 identical over 9 bases. The V and J ends lost 5 bases and 1 base, in that order; junction bases with no gene match: 8. The CDR3 is 16 residues long. The germline V gene encodes CDR1 MDHEN and CDR2 SYDVKM. CDR3 nucleotide sequence: TGTGCCAGCAGTACAGCGCGGGACAGGGTCCAAGAGACCCAGTACTTC. Amino acid sequence: CASSTARDRVQETQYF.

The chain links TRBV13 to TRBJ1-3; TRBD1 is a possible D gene (5 bases). CDR3 length: 16 residues. Trimming took 1 base from V and 0 from J, leaving 10 bases between them. CDR1 is PRHDT and CDR2 is FYEKMQ in the germline V gene (reference sequence). The CDR3 loop is CASSLDGRASGNTIYF. The CDR3 DNA follows: TGTGCCAGCAGCTTAGACGGCAGGGCCTCTGGAAACACCATATATTTT.

The chain is built from TRBV6-2 or TRBV6-3 and TRBJ2-7, with 10 bases lining up with TRBD2. CDR3 length: 15 amino acids. V lost 6 bases and J lost 4; bases outside the gene matches: 9. CDR1 is MNHEY, CDR2 SVGEGT, per germline. The CDR3 region has the DNA TGTGCCAGCAGCCTCACCGGGACTAGCGTTTACGAGCAGTACTTC. Translated, it gives CASSLTGTSVYEQYF.

The chain links TRBV4-2 to TRBJ2-2; maybe TRBD1 (6 bases). This CDR3 region has 17 residues. Trimming removed 0 bases at V and 0 bases at J, with 11 bases between. Germline CDR1 reads LGHNA; CDR2 reads YNFKEQ. CDR3 region: CASSQDRGTANTGELFF. DNA of the CDR3: TGTGCCAGCAGCCAAGATAGGGGGACGGCGAACACCGGGGAGCTGTTTTTT.

The chain uses TRBV7-9 and TRBJ2-5; the match to TRBD1 covers 7 bases. The CDR3 has 16 amino acids. The junction had 6 bases not matched to a gene; V was cut back by 0 bases and J by 2 bases. The germline V gene encodes CDR1 SEHNR and CDR2 FQNEAQ (reference sequence). CDR3 amino acids: CASSLARGLGQETQYF. The CDR3 coding sequence is TGTGCCAGCAGCTTAGCAAGGGGGCTGGGGCAAGAGACCCAGTACTTC.

The genes are TRBV19 and TRBJ2-3, with D perhaps TRBD1 or TRBD2 (5 bases each). Between the trimmed V and J ends, which lost 6 bases and 4 bases, there was a span of 17 bases. This CDR3 has 15 residues. Germline CDR1 LNHDA, CDR2 SQIVND (reference sequence). The CDR3 is CASSNWGFLADTQYF. The CDR3 DNA is TGTGCCAGTAGCAACTGGGGGTTCCTAGCAGATACGCAGTATTTT. The full variable domain, completed using reference TRBV19 and TRBJ2-3, is DGGITQSPKYLFRKEGQNVTLSCEQNLNHDAMYWYRQDPGQGLRLIYYSQIVNDFQKGDIAEGYSVSREKKESFPLTVTSAQKNPTAFYLCASSNWGFLADTQYFGPGTRLTVL.

This chain links TRBV5-1 with TRBJ1-4; 7 bases map to TRBD1. Trimming took 2 bases from V and 11 from J; bases not matched to a gene: 3. Germline loops: CDR1 SGHRS, CDR2 YFSETQ. CDR3 length: 12 amino acids. CDR3 in amino acids: CASSFEQGKLFF. In nucleotides, the CDR3 is TGCGCCAGCAGCTTCGAACAGGGGAAACTGTTTTTT.

The chain couples TRBV24-1 to TRBJ2-5; tentatively, D is TRBD1 or TRBD2 (5 bases each). Per the germline V gene, CDR1 is KGHDR and CDR2 is SFDVKD. The CDR3 has 15 residues. Trimming took 3 bases from V and 5 from J, leaving 15 bases between them. CDR3 sequence reads: CATSDPGTARETQYF. The DNA for the CDR3 is TGTGCCACCAGTGATCCCGGGACGGCCCGGGAGACCCAGTACTTC.

The chain joins TRBV27 to TRBJ2-7, with D perhaps TRBD1 (6 bases). Germline loops: CDR1 MNHEY, CDR2 SMNVEV (reference sequence). The CDR3 spans 16 residues. V was cut by 0 bases and J by 2 bases, with 14 bases left in between. The CDR3 here is CASSLSWGPNPYEQYF. As DNA, the CDR3 is TGTGCCAGCAGTTTATCATGGGGGCCGAATCCCTACGAGCAGTACTTC.

This chain joins TRBV5-1 and TRBJ2-7; weak D call: TRBD2 (6 bases). The CDR3 sequence is 16 residues long. The V gene lost 2 bases and the J gene lost 0 bases, with 15 bases spanning the gap. Looked up from germline, CDR1 is SGHRS and CDR2 is YFSETQ. DNA for the CDR3: TGCGCCAGCAGCTTCCGGGGCGGGGAGGTCTCCTACGAGCAGTACTTC. This sequence encodes CASSFRGGEVSYEQYF. Drawing the rest from reference TRBV5-1 and TRBJ2-7, the complete variable domain is KAGVTQTPRYLIKTRGQQVTLSCSPISGHRSVSWYQQTPGQGLQFLFEYFSETQRNKGNFPGRFSGRQFSNSRSEMNVSTLELGDSALYLCASSFRGGEVSYEQYFGPGTRLTVT.

The V gene is TRBV28, the J gene TRBJ2-2; D remains ambiguous. The CDR3 is 15 residues long. Per germline, CDR1 MDHEN and CDR2 SYDVKM. Trimming stripped 3 bases from V and 1 base from J, with 9 bases between. Here the CDR3 DNA reads TGTGCCAGCAGTTTCGAGTGGCAGAACACCGGGGAGCTGTTTTTT. It encodes CASSFEWQNTGELFF.

The rearrangement links TRBV19 to TRBJ2-7; TRBD2 matches 12 bases. This CDR3 is built from 15 residues. Trimming removed 7 bases from V and 1 base from J; junction bases left unmatched: 5. Germline lookup yields CDR1 LNHDA and CDR2 SQIVND (reference sequence). The CDR3 DNA follows: TGTGCCAGTACCGCGACTAGCGGGGGATCCTACGAGCAGTACTTC. Translating gives CASTATSGGSYEQYF.

The V call is TRBV10-3, the J call TRBJ1-6; 7 bases align to TRBD1. V gave up 0 bases and J gave up 5 bases; unmatched junction bases: 10. CDR3 length: 18 residues. CDR1 and CDR2 (germline): ENHRY, SYGVKD. CDR3: CAISESNRGRSNNSPLHF. CDR3 bases: TGTGCCATCAGTGAGTCGAATAGGGGGCGCAGCAATAATTCACCCCTCCACTTT.

The chain links TRBV7-8 to TRBJ2-7, with 7 bases lining up with TRBD2. CDR1 is SGHVS and CDR2 is FQNEAQ in the germline V gene. The CDR3 totals 18 residues. J lost 3 bases, V lost 0 bases, and 14 bases had no gene match. CDR3 sequence (DNA): TGTGCCAGCAGCTTAGCGGTGGGGGGAGGGCCGAGTTACTACGAGCAGTACTTC. Its protein product is CASSLAVGGGPSYYEQYF.

V and J are TRBV5-5 and TRBJ1-4; D unresolved. From germline, CDR1 is SGHKS and CDR2 YYEKEE (reference sequence). Trimming cost V 2 bases and J 4 bases, with 9 bases left between them. CDR3 size: 14 residues. The CDR3 loop reads CASSFLRNNEKLFF. CDR3 coding DNA: TGTGCCAGCAGCTTTCTCCGTAATAATGAAAAACTGTTTTTT. The variable domain in full, with the rest retrieved from reference TRBV5-5 and TRBJ1-4, is DAGVTQSPTHLIKTRGQQVTLRCSPISGHKSVSWYQQVLGQGPQFIFQYYEKEERGRGNFPDRFSARQFPNYSSELNVNALLLGDSALYLCASSFLRNNEKLFFGSGTQLSVL.

J is TRBJ1-1 and V is TRBV7-2, with a tentative D call TRBD1 (6 bases). The CDR3 extends over 16 amino acids. The V and J ends lost 2 bases and 0 bases respectively, with 13 bases between them. Per the germline V gene, CDR1 is SGHTA and CDR2 is FQGNSA. In DNA form, the CDR3 reads TGTGCCAGCAGCTTACGGGCCCAGGGGTTGAACACTGAAGCTTTCTTT. Its translation: CASSLRAQGLNTEAFF. The full variable domain, with the rest looked up from reference TRBV7-2 and TRBJ1-1, is GAGVSQSPSNKVTEKGKDVELRCDPISGHTALYWYRQSLGQGLEFLIYFQGNSAPDKSGLPSDRFSAERTGGSVSTLTIQRTQQEDSAVYLCASSLRAQGLNTEAFFGQGTRLTVV.

The V call is TRBV7-2, the J call TRBJ2-5, with 10 nucleotides matching TRBD2. Trimming removed 1 base from V and 5 bases from J; junction bases left unmatched: 10. Germline CDR1 SGHTA, CDR2 FQGNSA. The CDR3 loop spans 17 amino acids. CDR3 protein: CASSLEASGSSRETQYF. The DNA for the CDR3 is TGTGCCAGCAGCTTAGAGGCTAGCGGGAGCAGCCGGGAGACCCAGTACTTC.